The T cell receptor (beta chain) under discussion was sequenced for a study of shared clonotypes between healthy human individuals. As concerns this clone: Its antigen is not known.

TCRdb's table, derived via immunoSEQ multiplex PCR, lists solely in-frame clones and lacks some. The table shows roughly 2.2 million clones, with less than 95% occurring only once. Study outcomes and limitations: The researchers took only blood, and tissue repertoires probably look different.

The CDR3 consists of 16 residues. The V gene end was trimmed by 3 bases and the J gene end by 5 bases; junction bases not matched to a gene: 7. Germline assignment: CDR1 LGHNA and CDR2 YSLEER. This TCR derives from a man younger than 35 in good health. Some clones in this sample may be carry-over from other donors' samples. The V gene is TRBV4-3, the J gene TRBJ2-1; 10 bases map to TRBD2. Source material: naive CD4+ T cells from PBMCs. Subset denoted: CD45RA+ positively selected. CDR3 sequence (DNA): TGCGCCAGCAGCCAGGGTACTAGCGGGACCCACAATGAGCAGTTCTTC. Its translation is CASSQGTSGTHNEQFF.